These 18 T cell receptor beta chains originate from one sample sequenced in a study of blood T cell repertoires in COVID-19. The protocol was immunoSEQ multiplex PCR, while the TCRdb copy is restricted to in-frame clones and leaves out a portion. In the table there are a few hundred thousand clones, roughly nine tenths of which are singletons. The sample consisted of PBMCs or T cells enriched from blood (not recorded which). The receptors were gathered from a young man who had recovered from COVID-19.

The rearrangement joins TRBV2 to TRBJ2-1, with D perhaps matching TRBD2 (7 bases). Trimming took 5 bases from V and 3 from J, leaving 11 bases between them. In germline, CDR1 is SNHLY, CDR2 FYNNEI. The CDR3 loop spans 14 amino acids. The CDR3, as DNA: TGTGCCAGCAGTTTAGGGGGGGACTACAATGAGCAGTTCTTC. It yields the protein CASSLGGDYNEQFF.

The chain has TRBV7-2 and TRBJ2-7, with a weak D call TRBD1 (8 bases). The germline V gene encodes CDR1 SGHTA and CDR2 FQGNSA. Trimming stripped 4 bases from V and 5 bases from J, with 21 bases between. The CDR3 has 16 residues. The CDR3 bases are TGTGCCAGCAGCTCATACAGGGGGGGCTCCCGGGACGAGCAGTACTTC. It encodes CASSSYRGGSRDEQYF.

This chain links TRBV5-1 with TRBJ1-5; 7 positions agree with TRBD1. V gave up 4 bases and J gave up 6 bases; unmatched junction bases: 10. The CDR3 covers 15 residues. Germline CDR1 SGHRS, CDR2 YFSETQ. The CDR3 spells CASSEGAQVSQPQHF. The CDR3 DNA is TGCGCCAGCAGCGAGGGGGCACAAGTCAGTCAGCCCCAGCATTTT.

The V and J genes are TRBV6-1 and TRBJ2-2; 10 bases fit TRBD1. With V trimmed by 3 bases and J by 2 bases, 6 bases remained unmatched. The length of the CDR3 is 17 residues. Germline V lookup: CDR1 MNHNS, CDR2 SASEGT. CDR3 DNA sequence: TGTGCCAGCAGTGATCCCCCGACAGGGGGCAACACCGGGGAGCTGTTTTTT. This sequence encodes CASSDPPTGGNTGELFF.

The chain links TRBV6-8 to TRBJ2-7, with D tentatively TRBD1 (5 bases). The CDR3 has 15 amino acids. From germline, CDR1 is MNHGY and CDR2 SAAAGT. Trimming removed 5 bases from V and 2 bases from J, with 16 bases in between. In DNA form, the CDR3 reads TGTGCCAGCAGTACAGAGAATCGACAGACCTACGAGCAGTACTTC. It codes for CASSTENRQTYEQYF.

The chain is built from TRBV11-3 and TRBJ1-1; tentatively, D is TRBD1 (5 bases). V lost 5 bases and J 10 bases, leaving 17 bases between the germline ends. This CDR3 comprises 13 residues. The germline CDR1 and CDR2 sequences are SGHNT and YENEEA. CDR3: CASSAHPQGVAFF. Here the CDR3 DNA reads TGTGCCAGCAGCGCCCATCCCCAGGGTGTAGCTTTCTTT.

The chain is built from TRBV30 and TRBJ1-6, with TRBD1 matching over 8 bases. V trimming: 4 bases; J trimming: 0 bases; junction bases outside the gene matches: 14. CDR3 length: 19 residues. Germline CDR1 and CDR2: GTSNPN and SVGIG (reference sequence). The CDR3 nucleotides read TGTGCCTGGACCGTCTCTCGGACAGGGCTGAGCTCCTATAATTCACCCCTCCACTTT. Encoded protein: CAWTVSRTGLSSYNSPLHF.

This chain uses TRBV10-3 with TRBJ1-2, with D possibly TRBD1 on 6 matching bases. The CDR3 covers 14 residues. Trimming removed 4 bases at V and 4 bases at J, with 13 bases between. Germline lookup yields CDR1 ENHRY and CDR2 SYGVKD. The CDR3 spells CAISGTGWTYGYTF. The CDR3 DNA reads as TGTGCCATCAGTGGAACAGGGTGGACCTATGGCTACACCTTC.

The chain is built from TRBV4-1 and TRBJ2-5; the D is unclear. CDR1 is MGHRA and CDR2 is YSYEKL in the germline V gene. The ends were cut back, 0 bases at V and 2 bases at J, with 7 bases in the middle. This CDR3 contains 14 residues. The CDR3 loop is CASSQEERQETQYF. The DNA of the CDR3 is TGCGCCAGCAGCCAAGAAGAGAGGCAAGAGACCCAGTACTTC.

V is TRBV4-1 and J is TRBJ1-2; 7 bases are shared with TRBD1. Germline V gene data show CDR1 as MGHRA and CDR2 as YSYEKL. After removal of 1 base from V and 2 bases from J, the junction contained 7 bases not matched to a gene. This CDR3 comprises 16 residues. CDR3 DNA sequence: TGCGCCAGCAGCCAAGGGGGGAAGGGGGCGAACTATGGCTACACCTTC. Protein product: CASSQGGKGANYGYTF.

The V call is TRBV28, the J call TRBJ1-5; D possibly corresponds to TRBD1 (5 bases). The CDR3 consists of 17 residues. CDR1 and CDR2 from the germline V gene are MDHEN and SYDVKM. V lost 1 base to trimming and J lost 2 bases, with 15 bases between them. CDR3: CASSLFRDLGGNQPQHF. The CDR3 coding sequence is TGTGCCAGCAGTTTATTCAGGGATCTAGGCGGCAATCAGCCCCAGCATTTT.

The rearrangement joins TRBV7-9 to TRBJ2-5, with 8 bases aligning to TRBD1. The CDR3 is 15 residues long. Germline values: CDR1 SEHNR, CDR2 FQNEAQ (reference sequence). Trimming at V came to 5 bases and at J to 5 bases, leaving 10 bases not matched to a gene. Here the CDR3 reads CASSPLGQVMETQYF. CDR3 nucleotide sequence: TGTGCCAGCAGCCCTCTGGGACAGGTTATGGAGACCCAGTACTTC. The full variable domain, completed using reference TRBV7-9 and TRBJ2-5, is DTGVSQNPRHKITKRGQNVTFRCDPISEHNRLYWYRQTLGQGPEFLTYFQNEAQLEKSRLLSDRFSAERPKGSFSTLEIQRTEQGDSAMYLCASSPLGQVMETQYFGPGTRLLVL.

The J gene is TRBJ2-2, the V gene TRBV27, with a weak D call TRBD2 (5 bases). CDR1 is MNHEY and CDR2 is SMNVEV in the germline V gene (reference sequence). Trimming removed 2 bases at V and 1 base at J, with 8 bases between. CDR3 length: 15 residues. CDR3 loop: CASSLLGLNTGELFF. The CDR3 bases are TGTGCCAGCAGTTTACTCGGACTGAACACCGGGGAGCTGTTTTTT.

The rearrangement joins TRBV5-4 to TRBJ2-1, with D maybe TRBD1 (5 bases). Germline V gene data show CDR1 as SGHNT and CDR2 as YYREEE (reference sequence). Trimming left V 4 bases short and J 0 bases short, with 14 bases between. This CDR3 region has 16 residues. CDR3 loop: CASSRADSSSYNEQFF. CDR3 coding DNA: TGTGCCAGCAGCCGAGCCGACAGCAGCTCCTACAATGAGCAGTTCTTC.

This chain links TRBV4-1 with TRBJ2-2, with 10 bases identical to TRBD2. The V segment lost 0 bases and the J segment 4 bases; nucleotides outside the gene matches: 8. The CDR3 sequence is 18 residues long. Per germline, CDR1 MGHRA and CDR2 YSYEKL. The CDR3 region is CASSQDKGLAGATGELFF. CDR3 DNA: TGCGCCAGCAGCCAAGATAAGGGCCTAGCGGGAGCCACCGGGGAGCTGTTTTTT.

V and J are TRBV18 and TRBJ1-5, with D unresolved. Trimming stripped 3 bases from V and 7 bases from J, with 13 bases between. The CDR3 loop spans 14 amino acids. Germline CDR1 KGHSH, CDR2 LQKENI. In DNA, the CDR3 is TGTGCCAGCTCACCCGACACTCTCGAACAGCCCCAGCATTTT. It codes for CASSPDTLEQPQHF.

The chain combines TRBV15 with TRBJ1-1, with TRBD1 matching 8 bases. Germline V gives CDR1 LNHNV, CDR2 YYDKDF (reference sequence). V lost 3 bases and J lost 6; bases outside the gene matches: 9. The CDR3 covers 15 residues. Here the CDR3 reads CATSSGAGGGSEAFF. The CDR3 nucleotides are TGTGCCACCAGCAGCGGAGCAGGGGGCGGCTCTGAAGCTTTCTTT. The full variable domain, with the rest looked up from reference TRBV15 and TRBJ1-1, is DAMVIQNPRYQVTQFGKPVTLSCSQTLNHNVMYWYQQKSSQAPKLLFHYYDKDFNNEADTPDNFQSRRPNTSFCFLDIRSPGLGDTAMYLCATSSGAGGGSEAFFGQGTRLTVV.

In regard to this clone: The DNA is omitted, as the CDR3 cannot be located on it reliably, and the CDR3 follows TCRdb's listing. The V and J genes are TRBV25-1 and TRBJ1-1. The CDR3 sequence runs 13 residues, both termini included. Germline-derived CDR1 and CDR2 are MGHDK and SYGVNS. This CDR3 is CASSTSVNTEAFF.